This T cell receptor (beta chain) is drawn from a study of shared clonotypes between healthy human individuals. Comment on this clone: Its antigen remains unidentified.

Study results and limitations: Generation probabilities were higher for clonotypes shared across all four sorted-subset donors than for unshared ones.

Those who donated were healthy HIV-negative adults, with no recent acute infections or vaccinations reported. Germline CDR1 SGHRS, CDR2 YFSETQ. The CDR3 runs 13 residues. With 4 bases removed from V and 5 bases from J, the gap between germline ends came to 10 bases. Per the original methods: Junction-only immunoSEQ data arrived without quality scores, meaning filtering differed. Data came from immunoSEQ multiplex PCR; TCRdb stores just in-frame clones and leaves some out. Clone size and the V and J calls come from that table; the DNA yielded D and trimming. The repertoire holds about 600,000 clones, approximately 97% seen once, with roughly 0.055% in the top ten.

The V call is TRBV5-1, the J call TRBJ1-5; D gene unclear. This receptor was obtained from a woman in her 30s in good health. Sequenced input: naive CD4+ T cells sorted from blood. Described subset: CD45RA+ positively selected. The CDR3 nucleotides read TGCGCCAGCAGCACCCGTCCTGATCAGCCCCAGCATTTT. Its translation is CASSTRPDQPQHF.